The rows below give T cell receptor beta chains drawn from one sample of a study of CD8+CD57+ T cells in acquired aplastic anemia. TCRdb re-analysed the reads in MiXCR, keeping a single row per CDR3 protein. The repertoire holds around 150,000 distinct CDR3 sequences, with over 55% as singletons. The sequenced sample was sorted CD4+, CD8+, or CD8+CD57+ T cells (not recorded which) from PBMCs. These receptors all stem from a human donor with aplastic anemia. CDR3s include the opening cysteine and the closing phenylalanine or tryptophan. The D gene is left open where the match is weak. Some rows have no size entry. The others give once, few or many, or a class for an expanded clone.

D | J | length | V | size | DNA | CDR3
NA | TRBJ1-1 | 18 | TRBV5-1 | few | TGCGCCAGCACCCCTGGTTCTGAGGGGCGGGGGGAAAACACTGAAGCTTTCTTT | CASTPGSEGRGENTEAFF
NA | TRBJ2-7 | 13 | TRBV7-3 | NA | TGTGCCAGCAGCTCAGGGGCGGTCTACGAGCAGTACTTC | CASSSGAVYEQYF
NA | TRBJ1-2 | 12 | TRBV11-1 | many | TGTGCCAGCAGCTTACATGTGGGTGGCTACACCTTC | CASSLHVGGYTF
NA | TRBJ1-2 | 14 | TRBV2 | few | TGTGCCAGCAGTGAAGCGGCGGGCGCCTATGGCTACACCTTC | CASSEAAGAYGYTF
TRBD2 | TRBJ2-7 | 16 | TRBV5-4 | NA | TGTGCCAGCAGTCCCCGGACTAGCGGGAGGGCCCGCGAGCAGTACTTC | CASSPRTSGRAREQYF
TRBD2 | TRBJ2-5 | 18 | TRBV20-1 | NA | TGCAGTGCTAGAGATCTGGGTAGCGAGGGACTAGAGTCAGAGACCCAGTACTTC | CSARDLGSEGLESETQYF
NA | TRBJ2-1 | 14 | TRBV20-1 | NA | TGCAGTGCAGACACTAGTTTCTCCTACAATGAGCAGTTCTTC | CSADTSFSYNEQFF
NA | TRBJ1-1 | 15 | TRBV7-9 | NA | TGTGCCAGCAGCCCGCCCGCGATCTGGGGCACTGAAGCTTTCTTT | CASSPPAIWGTEAFF
TRBD1 | TRBJ1-6 | 17 | TRBV20-1 | NA | TGCAGTGCCTCCCCCCGGACAGGGAGATTCTATAATTCACCCCTCCACTTT | CSASPRTGRFYNSPLHF
NA | TRBJ1-2 | 15 | TRBV7-6 | NA | TGTGCCAGCAGCCCGCAGTCGGGGGAGGACTATGGCTACACCTTC | CASSPQSGEDYGYTF